The T cell receptor (beta chain) under discussion was sequenced for a study of cytomegalovirus exposure and HLA in healthy donors. PCR involved 60 Vbeta and 13 Jbeta primers. Some clones are missing from TCRdb's copy, which holds only in-frame ones; the method was immunoSEQ multiplex PCR. Recorded for this sample: 200,000 to 250,000 clones. CDR1 is MNHNY and CDR2 is SVGAGI in the germline V gene (reference sequence). The CDR3 extends over 15 amino acids. V dropped 5 bases and J dropped 1 base, with 12 bases sitting between them. Notes on the study in general: Among TCR beta chains of equal frequency, HLA-associated ones were more clonally expanded in a later analysis. An apparent linkage of common viral pathogens to several of the most significant clusters emerged in a later analysis. Reportedly, HLA-A and HLA-B alleles of most subjects were accurately predicted from TCR beta. Analyzed later, most CMV-associated TCR beta chains appeared HLA-restricted.

A note on this clone: The antigen is unknown.

Sequenced: PBMCs. The receptor was derived from a woman aged 25 to 45 in good health and CMV-seropositive. The chain recombines TRBV6-6 with TRBJ2-1, with D maybe TRBD1 (6 bases). The DNA for the CDR3 is TGTGCCAGCAGTACCGGGACATCGTCCTACAATGAGCAGTTCTTC. It yields the protein CASSTGTSSYNEQFF.